This T cell receptor beta chain was obtained from a study of T cell responses to AZD1222 COVID-19 vaccine. General study points: The donors showed a predominance of white British ancestry and of females, with possible underestimation of clonal diversity. The study identified only six AZD1222 recipients as seropositive at baseline.

V was clipped by 4 bases and J by 8 bases, with 12 bases between them. The CDR3 contains 13 residues. The germline V gene encodes CDR1 SGHNT and CDR2 YYREEE (reference sequence). Assay used: immunoSEQ multiplex PCR; TCRdb lists only in-frame clones, some missing. This table has about 130,000 clones, 85% appearing once. Concerning this clone: The target antigen is unknown.

This clonotype was obtained from an adult who received the AZD1222 COVID-19 vaccine. Sequenced material: peripheral blood, taken 28 days after the second AZD1222 dose. V usage is TRBV5-4 and J usage is TRBJ1-4, with a tentative D call TRBD1 (5 bases). The CDR3 region has the DNA TGTGCCAGCAGCGCCCAGGGTTTGGAAAAACTGTTTTTT. The encoded protein is CASSAQGLEKLFF.